Each of the 31 T cell receptor beta chains below was sequenced from the same sample in a study of blood T cell repertoires in COVID-19. Sequencing used immunoSEQ multiplex PCR; TCRdb keeps in-frame clones, though not all of them. This sample has around 270,000 clones, with 80% to 90% found just once. The sequenced sample was peripheral blood. These receptors all stem from a man under 40 with active or convalescent COVID-19.

This chain links TRBV30 with TRBJ1-1, with 10 bases fitting TRBD1. CDR1 is GTSNPN, CDR2 SVGIG, per germline (reference sequence). The trim removed 3 bases at V and 3 bases at J, leaving 16 bases unmatched. The CDR3 is 18 amino acids. CDR3 sequence: CAWSPVVWTGGSHTEAFF. The DNA for the CDR3 is TGTGCCTGGAGCCCGGTGGTCTGGACAGGGGGTTCGCACACTGAAGCTTTCTTT.

The rearrangement links TRBV21-1 to TRBJ1-1; the table's D gene call, TRBD1, was not cross checked with the DNA. TRBV21-1 is deemed a pseudogene. The CDR3 is made up of 22 amino acids. CDR3 coding DNA: TGTGCCAACTCCGCCCCCTCCATCAACGGGGGACAGGGGTTCTTCAGCGACACTGAAGCTTTCTTT. Amino acid sequence: CANSAPSINGGQGFFSDTEAFF.

This sequence joins TRBV6-1 and TRBJ1-6, with 7 bases identical to TRBD1. The CDR3 totals 15 residues. V was clipped by 3 bases and J by 9 bases; unmatched bases: 8. CDR1 and CDR2 (germline): MNHNS, SASEGT. The CDR3 coding sequence is TGTGCCAGCAGTGAGGAGGGCAGGGGGATTTCACCCCTCCACTTT. Amino acid sequence: CASSEEGRGISPLHF.

J is TRBJ2-3 and V is TRBV6-4; TRBD2 matches 12 bases. CDR1 is MRHNA, CDR2 SNTAGT, per germline. The CDR3 runs 20 residues. Losses at the gene ends were 7 bases for V and 3 bases for J; bases not matched to a gene: 20. In nucleotides, the CDR3 is TGTGCCAGCACTTGTTTAAGGACTAGCGGGGATGTAGGGAGTACAGATACGCAGTATTTT. Its translation: CASTCLRTSGDVGSTDTQYF.

This chain joins TRBV5-1 and TRBJ2-3; 10 nucleotides match TRBD2. CDR3 size: 16 residues. Germline-derived CDR1 and CDR2 are SGHRS and YFSETQ. The ends lost 5 bases at V and 5 bases at J; junction bases unmatched: 11. For the CDR3, the DNA is TGCGCCAGCAGAAACGGAGCGGGGGGGCTGATAGATACGCAGTATTTT. Translating it yields CASRNGAGGLIDTQYF.

This chain links TRBV5-1 with TRBJ2-7; D is tentatively TRBD1 or TRBD2 (5 bases each). In germline, CDR1 is SGHRS, CDR2 YFSETQ. The V end lost 4 bases, the J end lost 8 bases, and 16 bases lay between the germline ends. This CDR3 is built from 13 residues. CDR3 DNA: TGCGCCAGCAGCCTGGGACCGGGTCGTCAGCAGTACTTC. It codes for CASSLGPGRQQYF.

V is TRBV5-4 and J is TRBJ2-2, with 9 bases fitting TRBD2. Per germline, CDR1 SGHNT and CDR2 YYREEE (reference sequence). With 4 bases clipped from V and 2 bases from J, the junction kept 6 bases outside the gene matches. CDR3 length equals 16 residues. The CDR3 bases are TGTGCCAGCAGCGTTGGAGCGGGGGGAAACACCGGGGAGCTGTTTTTT. Amino acid sequence: CASSVGAGGNTGELFF. Drawing the rest from reference TRBV5-4 and TRBJ2-2, the complete variable domain is ETGVTQSPTHLIKTRGQQVTLRCSSQSGHNTVSWYQQALGQGPQFIFQYYREEENGRGNFPPRFSGLQFPNYSSELNVNALELDDSALYLCASSVGAGGNTGELFFGEGSRLTVL.

This clone was detected only a few times. DNA for the CDR3: TGTGCCAGTAGTATACAACTAGCGGGGCTCACCGGGGAGCTGTTTTTT. Its translation: CASSIQLAGLTGELFF. The chain joins TRBV19 to TRBJ2-2, with 10 positions matching TRBD2. Trimming removed 2 bases from V and 4 bases from J; junction bases left unmatched: 4. CDR3 length equals 16 residues. Germline-derived CDR1 and CDR2 are LNHDA and SQIVND (reference sequence).

The J gene is TRBJ1-3, the V gene TRBV19; D unresolved. This CDR3 contains 14 residues. Germline values: CDR1 LNHDA, CDR2 SQIVND (reference sequence). The V end lost 3 bases, the J end lost 3 bases, and 9 bases lay between the germline ends. DNA of the CDR3: TGTGCCAGTAGTATGCGGGTGTTTGGAAACACCATATATTTT. Residues: CASSMRVFGNTIYF.

The rearrangement links TRBV9 to TRBJ1-2, with 7 bases matching TRBD1. CDR3 size: 15 residues. The germline V gene has CDR1 SGDLS and CDR2 YYNGEE. V was pared by 1 base and J by 4 bases, with 7 bases of the junction left unmatched. This chain's CDR3 is CASSVSTGSAYGYTF. CDR3 DNA sequence: TGTGCCAGCAGCGTATCGACAGGGTCGGCCTATGGCTACACCTTC. The complete variable domain, with remaining parts taken from reference TRBV9 and TRBJ1-2, reads DSGVTQTPKHLITATGQRVTLRCSPRSGDLSVYWYQQSLDQGLQFLIQYYNGEERAKGNILERFSAQQFPDLHSELNLSSLELGDSALYFCASSVSTGSAYGYTFGSGTRLTVV.

The genes are TRBV23-1 and TRBJ1-6; D may be TRBD1 (6 bases). TRBV23-1 is an ORF for which the function is uncertain. Deletions cut 2 bases from V and 0 bases from J, with 23 bases between. This CDR3 has 21 amino acids. CDR3 in amino acids: CASSQPTLRTDFSSYNSPLHF. As DNA, the CDR3 is TGCGCCAGCAGTCAACCGACTTTAAGGACAGATTTTAGCTCCTATAATTCACCCCTCCACTTT.

This clone was found once. V is TRBV20-1 and J is TRBJ2-5, with TRBD1 identical over 9 bases. The V and J ends lost 3 bases and 3 bases, in that order; junction bases with no gene match: 2. Germline V gives CDR1 DFQATT, CDR2 SNEGSKA (reference sequence). The CDR3 is made up of 13 amino acids. The CDR3 sequence: CSASRTGEETQYF. In nucleotides, the CDR3 is TGCAGTGCTAGTCGGACAGGGGAAGAGACCCAGTACTTC.

The CDR3 here is CASRGGARGNSPLHF. DNA for the CDR3: TGTGCCAGCAGGGGGGGGGCACGGGGAAATTCACCCCTCCACTTT. This sequence joins TRBV27 and TRBJ1-6, with D tentatively TRBD1 (6 bases). The V gene lost 6 bases and the J gene lost 7 bases, with 16 bases spanning the gap. This CDR3 is built from 15 residues. Germline loops: CDR1 MNHEY, CDR2 SMNVEV (reference sequence).

This chain uses TRBV5-6 with TRBJ1-6; the D is unclear. Germline V gives CDR1 SGHDT, CDR2 YYEEEE. V gave up 0 bases and J gave up 10 bases, with 17 bases separating them. The length of the CDR3 is 16 residues. The CDR3 nucleotides are TGTGCCAGCAGCTTGGGGACTACGGTCGCAGGATCACCCCTCCACTTT. This encodes CASSLGTTVAGSPLHF.

This clone was counted a single time. The V gene is TRBV27, the J gene TRBJ1-2; D not certain. V was clipped by 7 bases and J by 0 bases, with 12 bases between them. Germline CDR1 and CDR2: MNHEY and SMNVEV (reference sequence). This CDR3 region has 14 residues. CDR3 region: CASTPRASNYGYTF. In nucleotides, the CDR3 is TGTGCCAGCACCCCTCGAGCCTCTAACTATGGCTACACCTTC.

The sample holds one count of this clone. This rearrangement joins TRBV5-1 to TRBJ2-2; 11 bases line up with TRBD2. The V gene end was trimmed by 0 bases and the J gene end by 0 bases; junction bases not matched to a gene: 7. CDR1 is SGHRS, CDR2 YFSETQ, per germline. The CDR3 spans 19 residues. The CDR3 bases are TGCGCCAGCAGCTTGGGAGCTTGGGGACTAGCGGCGAACACCGGGGAGCTGTTTTTT. Protein: CASSLGAWGLAANTGELFF.

The chain employs TRBV2 and TRBJ2-5, with 9 nucleotides matching TRBD1. After removal of 6 bases from V and 1 base from J, the junction contained 6 bases not matched to a gene. The CDR3 is 15 amino acids. Germline V CDR1 and CDR2: SNHLY, FYNNEI. The CDR3 here is CASSLRTGAQETQYF. The CDR3 coding sequence is TGTGCCAGCAGCCTCCGGACAGGGGCCCAAGAGACCCAGTACTTC.

The chain combines TRBV2 with TRBJ2-7; 9 nucleotides agree with TRBD1. The ends lost 9 bases at V and 1 base at J; junction bases unmatched: 10. This CDR3 region has 15 residues. The germline V gene has CDR1 SNHLY and CDR2 FYNNEI. CDR3 in DNA: TGTGCCAGAGGGGAAACCGGGACAGGGTCCTACGAGCAGTACTTC. Residues: CARGETGTGSYEQYF.

The V gene is TRBV5-6, the J gene TRBJ2-3; 9 bases align to TRBD2. The germline V gene has CDR1 SGHDT and CDR2 YYEEEE. CDR3 length: 17 amino acids. The junction had 9 bases not matched to a gene; V was cut back by 4 bases and J by 0 bases. CDR3: CASSQSGLAPSTDTQYF. In nucleotides, the CDR3 is TGTGCCAGCAGCCAAAGCGGACTAGCGCCTAGCACAGATACGCAGTATTTT.

The table lists this clone with many counts. Other nucleotide sequences in the sample specify the same CDR3. The V and J genes are TRBV5-6 and TRBJ1-6; tentative D call: TRBD1 (5 bases). The CDR3 loop spans 15 amino acids. The V gene's germline CDR1 is SGHDT and CDR2 YYEEEE. V lost 2 bases, J lost 4 bases, and 10 bases lay in between. CDR3 coding DNA: TGTGCCAGCAGCTTAGGTGGGGCTTATAATTCACCCCTCCACTTT. Translating it yields CASSLGGAYNSPLHF.

This clone came up once. The rearrangement uses TRBV3-1 (or the pseudogene TRBV3-2) and TRBJ1-4, with D perhaps matching TRBD1 (5 bases). With 2 bases removed from V and 12 bases from J, the gap between germline ends came to 10 bases. Germline CDR1 and CDR2: LGHDT and YNNKEL (reference sequence). The CDR3 contains 12 residues. The CDR3 coding sequence is TGTGCCAGCAGCCAAACCGGGGGGGAACTGTTTTTT. It translates to CASSQTGGELFF.

The gene calls are TRBV7-9 and TRBJ2-7; D is uncertain. Germline V CDR1 and CDR2: SEHNR, FQNEAQ (reference sequence). The V gene lost 0 bases and the J gene lost 8 bases, with 11 bases spanning the gap. This CDR3 region has 13 residues. In nucleotides, the CDR3 is TGTGCCAGCAGCTTAGCGTCGGTTGACAAGCAGTACTTC. Protein: CASSLASVDKQYF.

The V gene is TRBV4-3, the J gene TRBJ2-5; possible D gene TRBD1, 6 bases. Germline V gives CDR1 LGHNA, CDR2 YSLEER. This CDR3 comprises 13 residues. V lost 2 bases and J lost 4, with 8 bases in between. The CDR3 DNA is TGCGCCAGCAGCCAAACCAGGGGAGAGACCCAGTACTTC. It translates to CASSQTRGETQYF.

This clone was observed a few times. This sequence joins TRBV29-1 and TRBJ1-1, with 7 bases matching TRBD1. This CDR3 has 12 residues. Trimming cost V 6 bases and J 1 base; bases outside gene matches: 2. Germline V gene lookup returns CDR1 SQVTM and CDR2 ANQGSEA. In nucleotides, the CDR3 is TGCAGCGTGAACAGGGGGAACACTGAAGCTTTCTTT. Its protein is CSVNRGNTEAFF. Drawing the rest from reference TRBV29-1 and TRBJ1-1, the complete variable domain is SAVISQKPSRDICQRGTSLTIQCQVDSQVTMMFWYRQQPGQSLTLIATANQGSEATYESGFVIDKFPISRPNLTFSTLTVSNMSPEDSSIYLCSVNRGNTEAFFGQGTRLTVV.

V gene TRBV7-9 combines with J gene TRBJ2-2, with TRBD1 as a possible D gene (6 bases). Germline assignment: CDR1 SEHNR and CDR2 FQNEAQ (reference sequence). Trimming left V 6 bases short and J 1 base short, with 12 bases between. The CDR3 spans 15 residues. For the CDR3, the DNA is TGTGCCAGCAGTAGCCCGGGACAGAACACCGGGGAGCTGTTTTTT. Its protein product is CASSSPGQNTGELFF.

This clone was detected a few times. The V gene is TRBV5-8, the J gene TRBJ1-5; maybe TRBD1 (5 bases). Looked up from germline, CDR1 is SGHTS and CDR2 is YDEGEE. This CDR3 region has 17 residues. Trimming removed 4 bases from V and 4 bases from J, with 21 bases in between. The CDR3 spells CASSSIYAGGTNQPQHF. In DNA, the CDR3 is TGTGCCAGCAGCAGCATCTATGCCGGGGGAACTAATCAGCCCCAGCATTTT.

The DNA for the CDR3 is TGTGCCAGCAGCACCGCCCGGGACACAAAAAACATTCAGTACTTC. This translates into CASSTARDTKNIQYF. The chain couples TRBV7-8 to TRBJ2-4; weak D call: TRBD1 (6 bases). Germline-derived CDR1 and CDR2 are SGHVS and FQNEAQ. With 5 bases removed from V and 4 bases from J, the gap between germline ends came to 15 bases. This CDR3 has 15 amino acids.

This chain links TRBV6-2 or TRBV6-3 with TRBJ1-5; weak D call: TRBD1 (5 bases). V dropped 0 bases and J dropped 5 bases, with 8 bases sitting between them. The CDR3 runs to 14 residues. Germline V lookup: CDR1 MNHEY, CDR2 SVGEGT. The CDR3 nucleotides are TGTGCCAGCAGTTACTCGTGGGGGGATCAGCCCCAGCATTTT. It yields the protein CASSYSWGDQPQHF.

This clone has a handful of counts. Here the CDR3 reads CATSRSRGLETQYF. Written as DNA, the CDR3 is TGTGCCACCAGCAGAAGTAGGGGTTTAGAGACCCAGTACTTC. V and J are TRBV15 and TRBJ2-5, with D tentatively TRBD1 (5 bases). Germline V gene data show CDR1 as LNHNV and CDR2 as YYDKDF (reference sequence). With 2 bases removed from V and 4 bases from J, the gap between germline ends came to 11 bases. The CDR3 runs 14 residues.

The chain combines TRBV14 with TRBJ1-4; weak D call: TRBD1 (5 bases). The V gene's germline CDR1 is SGHDN and CDR2 FVKESK. V was shortened by 4 bases and J by 0 bases, with 15 bases between the two germline ends. The CDR3 is 17 residues long. The CDR3: CASSPSWGLSTNEKLFF. CDR3 DNA: TGTGCCAGCAGCCCGTCGTGGGGACTTTCAACTAATGAAAAACTGTTTTTT.

The V call is TRBV4-1, the J call TRBJ2-3; 12 bases are a match to TRBD2. Germline lookup yields CDR1 MGHRA and CDR2 YSYEKL. The ends lost 3 bases at V and 11 bases at J; junction bases unmatched: 15. The CDR3 is 17 residues long. The CDR3 region is CASSQDYLAGGSSKQYF. CDR3 DNA sequence: TGCGCCAGCAGCCAGGACTATCTAGCGGGGGGGAGTAGCAAGCAGTATTTT.